The clone carrying this T cell receptor (beta chain) was detected only a few times. Its antigen remains unidentified. This entry is derived from a study of shared clonotypes between healthy human individuals. The CDR3 totals 16 residues. Study-level results: Larger richness was generally estimated for naive than memory subsets. Collection of samples was limited to blood; tissue repertoires likely differ. Across a handful of donors, naive CD4 shared roughly 5%, naive CD8 more than 3%, memory CD4 roughly 2.1%, memory CD8 over 0.3%.

Clones were sequenced by immunoSEQ multiplex PCR, and TCRdb holds only the in-frame ones, with some missing. The profile shows over 75,000 clones, 60% to 70% of them singletons. Among the donors, all were Caucasian adults who lived in Nashville, Tennessee. This TCR derives from a man aged 25-45 years in good health. J is TRBJ1-4 and V is TRBV1. TRBV1 is marked as a pseudogene. The sequencing input was memory CD8+ T cells sorted from blood. Stated subset: CD45RO+ cells pooled with CCR7-negative TemRA cells. DNA of the CDR3: TGCACCAGCAGCCAAGATCGGGGCGCAACTAATGAAAAACTGTTTTTT. This gives the protein CTSSQDRGATNEKLFF.